Listed here is a single TCR beta chain. Then a second PCR, running roughly 7 to 11 cycles, was carried out with a sample-barcoded 5' primer and a J-beta primer mix. TCRdb called the 5' RACE reads again in MiXCR, with one record for every CDR3 protein. The table lists 780,000 or so distinct CDR3 sequences, 53% of them singletons. CDR3 size: 16 residues. With V trimmed by 1 base and J by 9 bases, 9 bases remained unmatched. Germline CDR1 reads SGHDN; CDR2 reads FVKESK. These data come from a study of blood T cells in healthy people across ages. Sample: blood. This TCR derives from a man of 80 years or more in good health. V gene TRBV14 combines with J gene TRBJ1-6; 7 bases agree with TRBD1. The CDR3 DNA reads as TGTGCCAGCAGCCAAGTAACAGGGGCTCGGGGTTCACCCCTCCACTTT. It codes for CASSQVTGARGSPLHF.